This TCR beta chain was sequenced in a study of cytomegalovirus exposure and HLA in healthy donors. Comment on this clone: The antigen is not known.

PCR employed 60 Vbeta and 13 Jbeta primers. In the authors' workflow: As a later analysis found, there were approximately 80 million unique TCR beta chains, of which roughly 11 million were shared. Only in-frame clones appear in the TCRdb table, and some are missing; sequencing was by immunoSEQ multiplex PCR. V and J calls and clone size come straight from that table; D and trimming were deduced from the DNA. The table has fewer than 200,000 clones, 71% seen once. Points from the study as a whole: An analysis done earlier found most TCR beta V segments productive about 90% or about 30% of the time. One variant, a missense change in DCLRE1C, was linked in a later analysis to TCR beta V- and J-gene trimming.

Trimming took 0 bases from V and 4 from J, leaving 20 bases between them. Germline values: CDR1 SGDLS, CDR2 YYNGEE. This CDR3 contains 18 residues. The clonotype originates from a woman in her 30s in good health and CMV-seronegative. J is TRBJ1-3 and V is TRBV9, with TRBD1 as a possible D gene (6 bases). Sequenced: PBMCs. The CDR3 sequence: CASSVDWGPGVGGNTIYF. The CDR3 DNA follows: TGTGCCAGCAGCGTAGACTGGGGGCCCGGCGTCGGAGGAAACACCATATATTTT. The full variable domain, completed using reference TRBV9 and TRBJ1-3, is DSGVTQTPKHLITATGQRVTLRCSPRSGDLSVYWYQQSLDQGLQFLIQYYNGEERAKGNILERFSAQQFPDLHSELNLSSLELGDSALYFCASSVDWGPGVGGNTIYFGEGSWLTVV.